A selection of T cell receptor beta chains follows, all from one sample in a study of cytomegalovirus exposure and HLA in healthy donors. Measured with immunoSEQ multiplex PCR; TCRdb has only the in-frame clones, and not every one. The sample has under 200,000 clones, approximately 78% seen once. What was sequenced was PBMCs. The source of these receptors is a girl aged 2 to 9 in good health and CMV-seropositive. Each CDR3 is given with its conserved first and last residue. A D gene is named only where the DNA matches it firmly. Size tells how often a clone was seen (once, few, many) or the class of an expanded clone, and some rows leave it out.

d_gene	v_gene	abundance	j_gene	CDR3nt	CDR3aa
-	TRBV7-2	few	TRBJ2-7	TGTGCCAGCAGCCCGGACTGGAGCTCCTACGAGCAGTACTTC	CASSPDWSSYEQYF
-	TRBV5-4	once	TRBJ1-1	TGTGCCAGCAGCCGCGGACAGATGAACACTGAAGCTTTCTTT	CASSRGQMNTEAFF
-	TRBV4-1	-	TRBJ1-2	TGCGCCAGCAGCCATGTCCGGGCGGCGGGCCAAGCGGGTGGCTACACCTTC	CASSHVRAAGQAGGYTF
TRBD2	TRBV9	-	TRBJ2-7	TGTGCCAGCAGCGCCCAGCCCGGGACTAGCAGTTACGAGCAGTACTTC	CASSAQPGTSSYEQYF
-	TRBV6-1	-	TRBJ2-7	TGTGCCAGCAGTGAAGGGCTAGCCGCTACCTACGAGCAGTACTTC	CASSEGLAATYEQYF
-	TRBV21-1	-	TRBJ1-1	TGTGCCAGCAGCAAAGCGCCCACCGTACAGGGGACCCACACTGAAGCTTTCTTT	CASSKAPTVQGTHTEAFF
-	TRBV9	-	TRBJ1-2	TGTGCCAGCAGCGTAGATCGGGGATCTAACTATGGCTACACCTTC	CASSVDRGSNYGYTF
TRBD2	TRBV5-1	once	TRBJ2-5	TGCGCCAGCAGGGTTGCGGGACTACCGGAGACCCAGTACTTC	CASRVAGLPETQYF
-	TRBV28	-	TRBJ2-5	TGTGCCAGCAGTTTCGGGAGTTTAAGTGAGACCCAGTACTTC	CASSFGSLSETQYF
TRBD2	TRBV5-3	few	TRBJ2-1	TGTGCCAGAAGCTTGAGGGGTAGCGGGAGGGATGAGCAGTTCTTC	CARSLRGSGRDEQFF
TRBD2	TRBV9	once	TRBJ2-7	TGTGCCAGCAGCGTAGCAACGGGAGGGGTGTACGAGCAGTACTTC	CASSVATGGVYEQYF
-	TRBV6-1	-	TRBJ1-5	TGTGCCAGCAGTGAAGCGGGGCAGGCGGGCAATCAGCCCCAGCATTTT	CASSEAGQAGNQPQHF
TRBD2	TRBV11-2	-	TRBJ2-7	TGTGCCAGCAGTTCAATAACTAGCGGGGGGGGCGGGGAGCAGTACTTC	CASSSITSGGGGEQYF
TRBD1	TRBV28	-	TRBJ1-4	TGTGCCAGCAGTCTATCAGACAGGGAGAGTGAAAAACTGTTTTTT	CASSLSDRESEKLFF
-	TRBV7-6	-	TRBJ2-7	TGTGCCAGCAGCTTAGGTAACGGGGAGCAGTACTTC	CASSLGNGEQYF
-	TRBV27	-	TRBJ1-1	TGTGCCAGCAGGTCCTCCCGGGGGGGAACTGAAGCTTTCTTT	CASRSSRGGTEAFF
-	TRBV11-2	-	TRBJ2-7	TGTGCCAGCAGCTTAGTAGGGGGGGTCTCCTACGAGCAGTACTTC	CASSLVGGVSYEQYF
TRBD2	TRBV30	-	TRBJ2-5	TGTGCCTGGACTCGGGGGGGGGAGACCCAGTACTTC	CAWTRGGETQYF
TRBD1	TRBV30	once	TRBJ1-2	TGTGCCTGGAGGCAGGGGGCTGGCTACACCTTC	CAWRQGAGYTF
TRBD1	TRBV30	-	TRBJ2-7	TGTGCCTGGAGAAGGGAACAGGGGAAGCAGTACTTC	CAWRREQGKQYF
-	TRBV9	-	TRBJ2-1	TGTGCCAGCAGCCCCCATCATGGCTCGACCTACAATGAGCAGTTCTTC	CASSPHHGSTYNEQFF
TRBD2	TRBV19	-	TRBJ2-3	TGTGCCAGTAGTATTTGGTTGCTAGCGGGGAGCACAGATACGCAGTATTTT	CASSIWLLAGSTDTQYF
-	TRBV4-1	-	TRBJ2-3	TGCGCCAGCAGCCATCCCCTAGGGGAGGGCACAGATACGCAGTATTTT	CASSHPLGEGTDTQYF
-	TRBV5-1	few	TRBJ1-2	TGCGCCAGCAGCTCAGACATCTTGGTTTATGGCTACACCTTC	CASSSDILVYGYTF
TRBD1	TRBV19	-	TRBJ1-5	TGTGCCAGTAGGGCCGGGACAGGGAATCAGCCCCAGCATTTT	CASRAGTGNQPQHF
TRBD1	TRBV28	-	TRBJ1-5	TGTGCCAGCAGTCCTTCCAGGGGGTGGAGCAATCAGCCCCAGCATTTT	CASSPSRGWSNQPQHF
TRBD2	TRBV14	-	TRBJ2-3	TGTGCCAGCGGATCCCGGCTAGCGGGAGGGCACCATTCGGATACGCAGTATTTT	CASGSRLAGGHHSDTQYF
TRBD1	TRBV28	-	TRBJ1-5	TGTGCCAGCAGAACTCGACAGGGGGCTCTGCAATATAGCAATCAGCCCCAGCATTTT	CASRTRQGALQYSNQPQHF
-	TRBV27	-	TRBJ1-2	TGTGCCAGCAGCCAGCGGAACTATGGCTACACCTTC	CASSQRNYGYTF
TRBD2	TRBV5-1	-	TRBJ2-2	TGCGCCAGCAGCTTGAGACTAGCGGGAGGGCCTACCGGGGAGCTGTTTTTT	CASSLRLAGGPTGELFF
-	TRBV2	-	TRBJ1-2	TGTGCCAGCAACGTGGCGGGGCCGAAAAACTATGGCTACACCTTC	CASNVAGPKNYGYTF
TRBD2	TRBV4-2	-	TRBJ2-3	TGTGCCAGCAGCCGAGCCGGGACTAGCGGGACTGGTGGGGTAGCAGATACGCAGTATTTT	CASSRAGTSGTGGVADTQYF
TRBD1	TRBV4-1	-	TRBJ2-3	TGCGCCAGCAGCTCTTTGTTGACAGGGTTAGGGACAGATACGCAGTATTTT	CASSSLLTGLGTDTQYF
TRBD2	TRBV27	few	TRBJ2-7	TGTGCCAGCAGTCCGGGGACTAGCGGGCGCTACGAGCAGTACTTC	CASSPGTSGRYEQYF
TRBD2	TRBV6-1	-	TRBJ2-3	TGTGCCAGCAGTGAGAAGCGGGGGGGATATGGTACAGATACGCAGTATTTT	CASSEKRGGYGTDTQYF
-	TRBV5-1	-	TRBJ1-3	TGCGCCAGCAGCTTCAACGGGGGGGTCCCTTTCTCTGGAAACACCATATATTTT	CASSFNGGVPFSGNTIYF
TRBD1	TRBV9	-	TRBJ2-7	TGTGCCAGCAGCTCAGGGGGACAGAAACGGTCCTACGAGCAGTACTTC	CASSSGGQKRSYEQYF
-	TRBV5-1	-	TRBJ2-4	TGCGCCAGCAGCTTGGCCGAACCACTAGCCAAAAACATTCAGTACTTC	CASSLAEPLAKNIQYF
TRBD2	TRBV2	-	TRBJ2-7	TGTGCCAGCAGTGACGACGGGGGGGACTACGAGCAGTACTTC	CASSDDGGDYEQYF
-	TRBV6-4	few	TRBJ1-1	TGTGCCAGCAGTGATTGGGCAAACACTGAAGCTTTCTTT	CASSDWANTEAFF
TRBD1	TRBV6-1	-	TRBJ1-5	TGTGCCAGCAGGCAGGGGGCCTATCAGCCCCAGCATTTT	CASRQGAYQPQHF
TRBD2	TRBV5-8	-	TRBJ2-1	TGTGCCAGCAGCTTGCGAGGACTAGCGGGAGATGGGCAGTTCTTC	CASSLRGLAGDGQFF
-	TRBV9	-	TRBJ1-2	TGTGCCAGCAGCGTAGAAGGCGGGGGGATTCAGGACTATGGCTACACCTTC	CASSVEGGGIQDYGYTF
-	TRBV5-1	-	TRBJ2-3	TGCGCCAGCAGCTTGAGGGCAGGGTTCGAGGATACGCAGTATTTT	CASSLRAGFEDTQYF
-	TRBV5-4	-	TRBJ1-3	TGTGCCAGCAGCTTGCAGGGTAGAGCCCATGGAAACACCATATATTTT	CASSLQGRAHGNTIYF
-	TRBV10-3	-	TRBJ1-1	TGTGCCATCAGTGACAGGGTAAGGGTGAACACTGAAGCTTTCTTT	CAISDRVRVNTEAFF
TRBD2	TRBV9	-	TRBJ2-2	TGTGCCAGCAGGACTAGCGGGACCCCCGGGACCGGGGAGCTGTTTTTT	CASRTSGTPGTGELFF
-	TRBV30	-	TRBJ2-3	TGTGCCTGGAGTTCCTTGGCAGCGACAGATACGCAGTATTTT	CAWSSLAATDTQYF
TRBD2	TRBV30	-	TRBJ2-7	TGTGCCTGGAGTCAGCCGGGAACAGCGGGAGCGTACTCCTACGAGCAGTACTTC	CAWSQPGTAGAYSYEQYF
-	TRBV6-5	-	TRBJ1-1	TGTGCCAGCAGGGCCGCTCGTCGGGTTTTCCAAGCTTTCTTT	CASRAARRVFQAFF
-	TRBV10-2	once	TRBJ1-1	TGCGCCAGCAGTGACCCTAGTCGGGGTGCTGAAGCTTTCTTT	CASSDPSRGAEAFF
TRBD2	TRBV4-1	-	TRBJ2-1	TGCGCCAGCAGCCGGACCTTGACTAGCGATGAGCAGTTCTTC	CASSRTLTSDEQFF
TRBD1	TRBV13	-	TRBJ2-6	TGTGCCAGCAGCCCATCAAGACAGGGGGCAGGTCTACCTGGGGCCAACGTCCTGACTTTC	CASSPSRQGAGLPGANVLTF
-	TRBV6-1	-	TRBJ2-5	TGTGCCAGCAGTGAAGCGGAGGGAGAGACCCAGTACTTC	CASSEAEGETQYF